This T cell receptor (beta chain) was documented in a study of OX40 agonist ivuxolimab in advanced cancers. Looking at the study overall: As their treatment, patients were administered ivuxolimab, an agonistic anti-OX40 (CD134) antibody. People in dose escalation had one of these cancers: hepatocellular carcinoma, melanoma, renal cell or head and neck cancer.

Profiling relied on immunoSEQ multiplex PCR, and the TCRdb table lists in-frame clones only, not all of them. The sample lists 70,000 to 95,000 clones; about 94% were seen once. Germline CDR1 MNHEY, CDR2 SVGAGI. The CDR3 is 15 amino acids. Germline trimming cut 2 bases from V and 5 bases from J; bases unmatched to any gene: 9. As regards this clone: What it binds is unknown.

General observations from the study: Some nonresponders likewise displayed low normalized T-cell clonal expansion.

Excluded were patients having autoimmune disease history or systemic immunosuppression. J is TRBJ2-7 and V is TRBV6-5; 7 nucleotides match TRBD2. The starting material was CD4+ or CD8+ T cells sorted from blood, obtained in a trial of the OX40 agonist ivuxolimab. The sequence was obtained from an adult with an advanced solid tumor such as melanoma, head and neck, liver or kidney cancer. CDR3 amino acids: CASSYGRGNVDEQYF. The CDR3 nucleotides read TGTGCCAGCAGTTACGGGCGGGGGAACGTCGACGAGCAGTACTTC.